The sequence of this T cell receptor (beta chain) was determined in a study of control samples from healthy donors and cancer patients. Generated by immunoSEQ multiplex PCR, the TCRdb table keeps only in-frame clones and is missing some. The sample records tens of thousands of clones, around 84% being singletons. Germline V CDR1 and CDR2: LNHNV, YYDKDF (reference sequence). This CDR3 region has 19 residues. Germline trimming cut 0 bases from V and 7 bases from J; bases unmatched to any gene: 17. The chain employs TRBV15 and TRBJ2-1; 8 nucleotides match TRBD2. The sequence was collected from a man in his fifties in good health. Sequenced material: blood. Written as DNA, the CDR3 is TGTGCCACCAGCAGAGACTCGGGGGGGTTAGCTGATCTCGGGAATGAGCAGTTCTTC. Amino acids: CATSRDSGGLADLGNEQFF.